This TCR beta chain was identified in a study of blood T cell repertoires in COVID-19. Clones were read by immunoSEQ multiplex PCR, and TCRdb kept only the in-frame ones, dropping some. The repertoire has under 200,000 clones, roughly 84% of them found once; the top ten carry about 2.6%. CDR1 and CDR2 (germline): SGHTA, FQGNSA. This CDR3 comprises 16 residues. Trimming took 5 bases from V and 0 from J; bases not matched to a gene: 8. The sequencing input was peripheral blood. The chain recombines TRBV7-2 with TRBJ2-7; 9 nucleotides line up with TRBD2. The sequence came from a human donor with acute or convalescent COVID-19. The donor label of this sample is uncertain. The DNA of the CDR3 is TGTGCCAGCAGCGGCACTAGCGGGCGAAGCTCCTACGAGCAGTACTTC. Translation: CASSGTSGRSSYEQYF.